This T cell receptor (beta chain) came from a study of blood T cell repertoires in COVID-19. In the study overall: Some COVID-19 samples were acute and others convalescent; all came from the United States, Italy and Spain.

This clone was seen more than once but under ten times. This CDR3 has 14 amino acids. The V segment lost 3 bases and the J segment 8 bases; nucleotides outside the gene matches: 9. The germline CDR1 and CDR2 sequences are LGHDT and YNNKEL (reference sequence). Measured with immunoSEQ multiplex PCR; TCRdb has only the in-frame clones, and not every one. The sample carries 450,000 or so clones, approximately 90% recorded once. What was sequenced was peripheral blood. The gene calls are TRBV3-1 (or the pseudogene TRBV3-2) and TRBJ2-7; TRBD1 aligns across 8 bases. The clonotype was recovered from a man younger than 35 with COVID-19, enrolled during active disease. This CDR3 reads CASSHGQGPRQQYF. The CDR3 bases are TGTGCCAGCAGCCATGGACAGGGCCCAAGGCAGCAGTACTTC.